What follows is one T cell receptor (beta chain) and its context. Trimming pared 4 bases from V and 4 bases from J, leaving 13 bases between. CDR3 length: 14 residues. The germline V gene encodes CDR1 SQVTM and CDR2 ANQGSEA. Treatment meaning: oral pan-JAK inhibitor, 5-10 mg twice daily. The researchers isolated CD4+ and CD8+ T cells from PBMCs by sorting. The data derive from a study of CD8+ T cells in alopecia areata. Following RNA extraction, reverse transcription yielded cDNA that acted as the sequencing template. The method was immunoSEQ multiplex PCR; TCRdb's version includes in-frame clones alone and lacks a portion of them. The sample lists roughly 73,000 clones, approximately 29% seen once, with 15% in the top ten.

The TCR comes from a human donor with alopecia areata. V usage is TRBV29-1 and J usage is TRBJ2-2, with D tentatively TRBD1 (7 bases). The material was CD8+ T cells sorted from blood, obtained at week 4, from a patient treated with tofacitinib. The CDR3 DNA is TGCAGCGTTGTCGGGCAGGGGGGCACCGGGGAGCTGTTTTTT. Amino acid sequence: CSVVGQGGTGELFF.